These T cell receptor beta chains were read from a single sample in a study of control samples from healthy donors and cancer patients. Method: immunoSEQ multiplex PCR; TCRdb's copy keeps in-frame clones and lacks some. This sample yields under 85,000 clones, of which about 80% are seen a single time; 2.9% belongs to the top ten. The specimen was PBMCs. Receptors originate from a woman between 45 and 65 years old with lung cancer. CDR3s include the opening cysteine and the closing phenylalanine or tryptophan. D genes are given only for firm matches. Clone size is stated in some rows and not others, as once, few, many or a class when expanded.

clone_size | j_call | cdr3_length | v_call | d_call | cdr3_nt | cdr3_aa
. | TRBJ1-1 | 14 | TRBV18 | . | TGTGCCAGCTCACCACTCCCGGATAACACTGAAGCTTTCTTT | CASSPLPDNTEAFF
. | TRBJ1-1 | 12 | TRBV10-2 | . | TGCGCCAGCAGCGTCGGCCCCACTGAAGCTTTCTTT | CASSVGPTEAFF
. | TRBJ1-2 | 14 | TRBV6-2/TRBV6-3 | TRBD1 | TGTGCCAGCAGTGCCGGGACAGGGGGCGATGGCTACACCTTC | CASSAGTGGDGYTF
. | TRBJ2-7 | 14 | TRBV27 | . | TGTGCCAGCAGTTTCGGGGCCACAGGGATCGAGCAGTACTTC | CASSFGATGIEQYF
. | TRBJ2-7 | 12 | TRBV12-3/TRBV12-4 | . | TGTGCCAGCAGCCCGACTCCCTACGAGCAGTACTTC | CASSPTPYEQYF
. | TRBJ1-2 | 15 | TRBV28 | . | TGTGCCAGCAGTTTTTCAGGGAGTCAAAACTATGGCTACACCTTC | CASSFSGSQNYGYTF
. | TRBJ1-1 | 8 | TRBV20-1 | . | TGCAGCGCTGGGGACGCTTTCTTT | CSAGDAFF
few | TRBJ1-2 | 12 | TRBV7-2 | . | TGTGCCAGCAGCATCGGGACGGAACTTTACACCTTC | CASSIGTELYTF
once | TRBJ1-3 | 16 | TRBV4-2 | . | TGTGCCAGCAGCCAAGGGCCAGGGGACGGTGGAAACACCATATATTTT | CASSQGPGDGGNTIYF
. | TRBJ1-1 | 15 | TRBV5-1 | . | TGCGCCAGCAAAGCGGGACCGAGGTCCGGCACTGAAGCTTTCTTT | CASKAGPRSGTEAFF
. | TRBJ2-3 | 15 | TRBV2 | . | TGTGCCAGCAGTGAAGCGCCGTGGGCCGGAGATACGCAGTATTTT | CASSEAPWAGDTQYF
. | TRBJ2-7 | 13 | TRBV14 | . | TGTGCCAGCAGCCGCTGGGGATACTACGAGCAGTACTTC | CASSRWGYYEQYF
. | TRBJ1-6 | 18 | TRBV5-1 | . | TGCGCCAGCAGCTTGTTGTTACGGGAGAGCTCCTATAATTCACCCCTCCACTTT | CASSLLLRESSYNSPLHF
. | TRBJ1-4 | 16 | TRBV4-3 | . | TGCGCCAGCAGCCAAGATCCCCGGGTTGGGGATGAAAAACTGTTTTTT | CASSQDPRVGDEKLFF
. | TRBJ2-7 | 13 | TRBV7-3 | . | TGTGCCAGCAGCTCCGGGCCGACCTACGAGCAGTACTTC | CASSSGPTYEQYF
. | TRBJ1-5 | 16 | TRBV24-1 | . | TGTGCCACCAGTGACTCGGGACATTCGAGCAATCAGCCCCAGCATTTT | CATSDSGHSSNQPQHF
. | TRBJ1-1 | 15 | TRBV7-6 | TRBD1 | TGTGCCAGCAGCTCGGGACAGGGAGCGAACACTGAAGCTTTCTTT | CASSSGQGANTEAFF
. | TRBJ1-4 | 14 | TRBV19 | TRBD1 | TGTGCCAGTAGTATAGAGACAGGGAATGAAAAACTGTTTTTT | CASSIETGNEKLFF
few | TRBJ2-1 | 15 | TRBV19 | TRBD2 | TGTGCCAGTACCAATAGCGGGGGGACCTACAATGAGCAGTTCTTC | CASTNSGGTYNEQFF
. | TRBJ1-2 | 13 | TRBV6-5 | . | TGTGCCAGTAGGGAGGTAGGTAGCTATGGCTACACCTTC | CASREVGSYGYTF
. | TRBJ1-3 | 15 | TRBV5-4 | . | TGTGCCAGCAGGCTATGGGGGGCCTCTGGAAACACCATATATTTT | CASRLWGASGNTIYF
. | TRBJ2-5 | 15 | TRBV28 | . | TGTGCCAGCAGCACTAGAAACAGGGTACTAGAGACCCAGTACTTC | CASSTRNRVLETQYF
. | TRBJ2-5 | 12 | TRBV5-1 | . | TGCGCCAGCAGCGGCAACCAAGAGACCCAGTACTTC | CASSGNQETQYF
. | TRBJ2-6 | 19 | TRBV7-8 | TRBD1 | TGTGCCAGCAGCCCCCGGGGGACAGGGAGAGGATCTGGGGCCAACGTCCTGACTTTC | CASSPRGTGRGSGANVLTF
. | TRBJ2-3 | 15 | TRBV7-3 | TRBD2 | TGTGCCAGCAGCTTAACAGGGACTAGCGATGATACGCAGTATTTT | CASSLTGTSDDTQYF
. | TRBJ2-7 | 15 | TRBV21-1 | . | TGCGCCAGCAGCAAGAAGCCAGGGAGCTCCTACGAGCAGTACTTC | CASSKKPGSSYEQYF
. | TRBJ1-1 | 16 | TRBV6-6 | . | TGTGCCAGCAGTTCCCCATTGGCAGGGAGCCCCTCTGTGGCTTTCTTT | CASSSPLAGSPSVAFF
. | TRBJ1-5 | 16 | TRBV28 | TRBD1 | TGTGCCAGCAGTTTATTCCGGGACAGGGGAAATCAGCCCCAGCATTTT | CASSLFRDRGNQPQHF
. | TRBJ2-2 | 12 | TRBV12-3/TRBV12-4 | . | TGTGCCAGCCGCTTTGGCACCGGGGAGCTGTTTTTT | CASRFGTGELFF
. | TRBJ2-6 | 12 | TRBV29-1 | . | TGCAGCGTCGAGTCTGGGGCCAACGTCCTGACTTTC | CSVESGANVLTF
. | TRBJ1-5 | 16 | TRBV6-2/TRBV6-3 | TRBD1 | TGTGCCAGCAGTTACGACAGGGAGTATAGCAATCAGCCCCAGCATTTT | CASSYDREYSNQPQHF
. | TRBJ2-1 | 14 | TRBV30 | . | TGTGCCTGGATTCGGGCCCCTCACCCCAACGAGCAGTTCTTC | CAWIRAPHPNEQFF
. | TRBJ1-1 | 14 | TRBV13 | . | TGTGCCAGCAGCCAAGGGCTTGAGGACACTGAAGCTTTCTTT | CASSQGLEDTEAFF
. | TRBJ2-1 | 11 | TRBV10-2 | . | TGCGCCAGCAGTGAGTACAGGGAGCAGTTCTTC | CASSEYREQFF